These 4 T cell receptor beta chains were all obtained from the same sample, sequenced in a study of cytomegalovirus exposure and HLA in healthy donors (dated by TCRdb to about 2017). Receptors were amplified or captured by the immunoSEQ multiplex PCR assay. For the multiplex PCR, a mixture combining 60 forward primers for TCR Vbeta segments and 13 reverse primers for TCR Jbeta segments was used. Drawn from immuneACCESS, this table holds only the in-frame rearrangements with V and J called that TCRdb kept. Clones are partly lost; checked studies trace under half to an unresolved V gene and leave the rest unexplained. This sample has roughly 150,000 clones in its table, and 75% to 90% of those were observed once. The top ten clones comprise 2% to 2.5% of the sample. Specimen: PBMCs. These receptors all come from a male donor in good health and CMV-seronegative.

The V call is TRBV7-8, the J call TRBJ1-5, with D maybe TRBD1 (6 bases). The CDR3 sequence is 18 residues long. CDR1 is SGHVS and CDR2 is FQNEAQ in the germline V gene. V lost 5 bases to trimming and J lost 0 bases, with 20 bases between them. The CDR3 DNA is TGTGCCAGCAGCCCAACCGCAAGGACAGTAATTAGCAATCAGCCCCAGCATTTT. Its protein is CASSPTARTVISNQPQHF.

V and J are TRBV6-1 and TRBJ1-1, with unresolved D. This CDR3 comprises 14 residues. The germline CDR1 and CDR2 sequences are MNHNS and SASEGT. Trimming cost V 6 bases and J 3 bases, with 14 bases left between them. CDR3 nucleotides: TGTGCCAGCAGGGCAGGCCTATGGGACACTGAAGCTTTCTTT. Encoded protein: CASRAGLWDTEAFF.

This chain links TRBV6-4 with TRBJ1-1; 9 bases fit TRBD1. The CDR3 contains 16 residues. CDR1 MRHNA and CDR2 SNTAGT come from the germline V gene. V was pared by 6 bases and J by 0 bases, with 8 bases of the junction left unmatched. This chain's CDR3 is CASRDRGDYVNTEAFF. The CDR3 DNA is TGTGCCAGCAGGGACAGGGGTGATTATGTGAACACTGAAGCTTTCTTT.

V gene TRBV21-1 combines with J gene TRBJ1-6. TRBV21-1 is termed a pseudogene. The CDR3 sequence is 18 residues long. The CDR3 DNA is TGTGCCAGCAGCGCCCGCCGGGGAGGTACCTCCTATAATTCACCCCTCCACTTT. Amino acid sequence: CASSARRGGTSYNSPLHF.